One and the same sample provided the 12 T cell receptor beta chains below, sequenced in a study of T cells in Graves' hyperthyroidism and ophthalmopathy (dated by TCRdb to the late 2010s). Receptor amplification or capture employed multiplex PCR. Sequencing instrument: Illumina HiSeq 2000. The TCR beta CDR3 regions were amplified from the RNA transcripts. A first-round RT-PCR of the TCR CDR3 used the HTBI primer set with the Qiagen OneStep RT-PCR kit. TCRdb reprocessed the public reads (quality trimming at Q25 with fastp, clone calling with MiXCR) and kept in-frame beta chains. Rows with a matching CDR3 protein are joined into one entry that keeps the most common DNA and genes. This sample has more than 350,000 distinct CDR3 sequences in its table, and roughly 15% of those were observed once. The top ten clonotypes cover around a third of the sample. The sample consisted of blood. The receptors shown here come from a woman aged 25-40 years with Graves' hyperthyroidism that later progressed to Graves' ophthalmopathy.

This clonotype was detected a few times. A read error may explain this, as a much larger clone is one base away. The chain employs TRBV5-1 and TRBJ2-3, with 11 bases lining up with TRBD2. J lost 3 bases, V lost 0 bases, and 3 bases had no gene match. The germline V gene has CDR1 SGHRS and CDR2 YFSETQ. The CDR3 is 16 amino acids. The CDR3 region is CASSLGLAGRTDTQYF. The CDR3 nucleotides read TGCGCCAGCAGCTTGGGACTAGCGGGGAGGACAGATACGCAGTATTTT.

This clonotype has ten or more counts. The chain uses TRBV12-3 or TRBV12-4 and TRBJ1-1; possibly TRBD1 for D (6 bases). The CDR3 runs 13 residues. V shed 6 bases and J shed 4 bases, with 12 bases lying between them. CDR3 sequence: CASSDTGITEAFF. CDR3 DNA sequence: TGTGCCAGCAGCGACACAGGGATCACTGAAGCTTTCTTT.

In its sample, this clonotype was seen many times. The gene calls are TRBV27 and TRBJ1-6; 7 positions agree with TRBD1. Germline V gene sequence: CDR1 MNHEY, CDR2 SMNVEV (reference sequence). The CDR3 length is 18 residues. The J segment lost 8 bases and the V segment lost 5 bases, leaving 18 bases of the junction unmatched. This chain's CDR3 is CASSLIKTGWNIDSPLHF. As DNA, the CDR3 is TGTGCCAGCAGTCTAATAAAGACAGGGTGGAATATTGATTCACCCCTCCACTTT.

This clonotype was detected ten times or more. This chain joins TRBV6-2 or TRBV6-3 and TRBJ2-7; 11 bases line up with TRBD2. The V gene end was trimmed by 6 bases and the J gene end by 1 base; junction bases not matched to a gene: 8. CDR3 length equals 16 residues. Germline V lookup: CDR1 MNHEY, CDR2 SVGEGT. CDR3 residues: CASSRGLAESSYEQYF. As DNA, the CDR3 is TGTGCCAGCAGCCGGGGACTAGCGGAGAGTTCCTACGAGCAGTACTTC.

The rearrangement uses TRBV9 and TRBJ1-2; unclear D gene. Trimming pared 3 bases from V and 6 bases from J, leaving 6 bases between. In germline, CDR1 is SGDLS, CDR2 YYNGEE. CDR3 length: 11 residues. CDR3 sequence reads: CASSARDGYTF. For the CDR3, the DNA is TGTGCCAGCAGCGCGAGGGATGGCTACACCTTC.

In its sample, this clonotype was seen many times. The chain couples TRBV27 to TRBJ2-7; TRBD1 is a possible D gene (6 bases). The CDR3 runs 14 residues. Per germline, CDR1 MNHEY and CDR2 SMNVEV (reference sequence). V lost 7 bases to trimming and J lost 6 bases, with 19 bases between them. CDR3 coding DNA: TGTGCCAGCATTAAATCCGTACAGGGTGGCGAGCAGTACTTC. Translating gives CASIKSVQGGEQYF.

As concerns this clonotype: Possible read error: a much larger clone is one base away. The genes are TRBV7-2 and TRBJ2-3, with 9 bases fitting TRBD1. CDR3 size: 17 residues. Per the germline V gene, CDR1 is SGHTA and CDR2 is FQGNSA. CDR3 loop: CAGSLKVGQGRTDTQYF. The CDR3 DNA sequence: TGTGCCGGCAGCTTAAAGGTTGGACAGGGGAGGACAGATACGCAGTATTTT.

The sample holds many counts of this clonotype. The V gene is TRBV20-1, the J gene TRBJ1-1; D call uncertain. Germline V lookup: CDR1 DFQATT, CDR2 SNEGSKA (reference sequence). The CDR3 contains 14 residues. V was pared by 4 bases and J by 1 base, with 13 bases between. This chain's CDR3 is CSAKPALQNTEAFF. The CDR3 DNA follows: TGCAGTGCTAAGCCCGCCTTACAGAACACTGAAGCTTTCTTT.

The sample holds many counts of this clonotype. The chain has TRBV7-9 and TRBJ2-1, with D hard to call. V gave up 5 bases and J gave up 7 bases, with 9 bases separating them. Germline assignment: CDR1 SEHNR and CDR2 FQNEAQ (reference sequence). CDR3 length equals 12 residues. CDR3: CASSLTSNEQFF. DNA for the CDR3: TGTGCCAGCAGCCTAACGTCGAATGAGCAGTTCTTC.

Many counts were recorded for this clonotype. This chain connects TRBV20-1 to TRBJ2-7; maybe TRBD2 (6 bases). Looked up from germline, CDR1 is DFQATT and CDR2 is SNEGSKA (reference sequence). V gave up 0 bases and J gave up 10 bases, with 25 bases separating them. This CDR3 is 16 amino acids long. CDR3: CSARDFSLGGERRQYF. In DNA, the CDR3 is TGCAGTGCTAGAGATTTTTCCCTAGGAGGGGAACGGAGACAGTACTTC.

This chain links TRBV3-1 with TRBJ2-5; the D gene is possibly TRBD1 (7 bases). Deletions cut 2 bases from V and 2 bases from J, with 18 bases between. Per germline, CDR1 LGHDT and CDR2 YNNKEL (reference sequence). CDR3 size: 17 residues. The CDR3 DNA reads TGTGCCAGCAGCCAATGGGGGGACAGCGCGTATCAAGAGACCCAGTACTTC. It is translated as CASSQWGDSAYQETQYF.

This clonotype appeared many times. The chain carries TRBV7-9 and TRBJ2-7, with D maybe TRBD1 (5 bases). Trimming stripped 8 bases from V and 6 bases from J, with 14 bases between. CDR1 SEHNR and CDR2 FQNEAQ come from the germline V gene (reference sequence). The CDR3 has 12 amino acids. CDR3 sequence reads: CASGADPTEQYF. Written as DNA, the CDR3 is TGTGCCAGCGGGGCCGACCCGACCGAGCAGTACTTC.